The clone carrying this T cell receptor (beta chain) was counted many times. The CDR3 has 15 residues. J was trimmed by 5 bases and V by 0 bases; bases with no gene match: 4. Per germline, CDR1 LGHNA and CDR2 YSLEER. TCRdb fed the 5' RACE reads into MiXCR, producing one record per CDR3 protein. Found here are 130,000 or so distinct CDR3 sequences, roughly 7.3% of them singletons; the top ten hold 9% to 15%. These data originate in a study of CD8 T cells in ankylosing spondylitis. The receptor comes from a male donor with ankylosing spondylitis or in good health (not recorded which). The rearrangement uses TRBV4-3 and TRBJ2-1; TRBD2 matches 7 bases. The specimen was blood, either unsorted or a sorted T cell fraction (not recorded which). CDR3 sequence reads: CASSQEGLADNEQFF. CDR3 sequence (DNA): TGCGCCAGCAGCCAAGAAGGGCTAGCGGACAATGAGCAGTTCTTC.